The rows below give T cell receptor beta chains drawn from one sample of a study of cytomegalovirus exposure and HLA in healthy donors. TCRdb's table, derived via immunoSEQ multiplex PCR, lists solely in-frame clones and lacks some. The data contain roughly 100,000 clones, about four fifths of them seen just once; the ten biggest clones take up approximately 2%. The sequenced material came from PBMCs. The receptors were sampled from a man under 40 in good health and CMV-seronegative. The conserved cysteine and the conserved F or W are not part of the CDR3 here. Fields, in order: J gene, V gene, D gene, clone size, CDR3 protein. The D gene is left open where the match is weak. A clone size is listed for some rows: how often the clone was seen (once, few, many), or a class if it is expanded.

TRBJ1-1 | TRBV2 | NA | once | ATRPEEGGGTEAF
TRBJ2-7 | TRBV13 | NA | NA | ASSLSAGGYEQY
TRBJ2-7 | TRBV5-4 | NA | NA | ASTRPGGPHEQY
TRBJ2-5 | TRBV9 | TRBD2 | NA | ASSASGLAGWETQY
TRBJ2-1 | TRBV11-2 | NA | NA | ASSLDRESQF
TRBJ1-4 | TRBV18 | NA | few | ASSAGEGVREKLF
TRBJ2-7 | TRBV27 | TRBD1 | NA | ASSYPTGTGTYEQY
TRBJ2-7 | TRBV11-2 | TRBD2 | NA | ASSRSGVKHYEQY
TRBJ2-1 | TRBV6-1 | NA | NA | ASSEALRQINEQF
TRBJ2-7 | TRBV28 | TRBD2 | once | ASRLAGIYEQY
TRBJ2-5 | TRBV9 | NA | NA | ASSVGSLPKAETQY
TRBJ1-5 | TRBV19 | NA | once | ASSMVSGPNQPQH
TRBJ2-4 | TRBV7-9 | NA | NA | ASGDSTDTKNIQY
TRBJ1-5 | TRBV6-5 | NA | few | ASSYSSRQPQH
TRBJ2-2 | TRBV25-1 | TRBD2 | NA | ASSDPTSGGRTGELF
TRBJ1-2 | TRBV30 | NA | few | AWSVWGSLMFYGYT
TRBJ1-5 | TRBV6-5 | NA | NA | ASSSNLDQPQH
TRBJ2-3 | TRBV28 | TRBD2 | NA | ASSSGGDLAGDTQY
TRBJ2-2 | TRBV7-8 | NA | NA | ASSLSRGSDTGELF
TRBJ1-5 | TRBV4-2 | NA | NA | ASSQADQPQH
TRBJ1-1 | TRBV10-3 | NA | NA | AISEGGSNTEAF
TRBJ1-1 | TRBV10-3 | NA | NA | AIRDTTTGEAF
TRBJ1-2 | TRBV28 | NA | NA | ASSLAGTNYGYT
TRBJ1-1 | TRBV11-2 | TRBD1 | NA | ASSTRTGNTEAF
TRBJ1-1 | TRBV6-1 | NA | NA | ASSGKDREAF
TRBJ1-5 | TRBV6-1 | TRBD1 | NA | ASSEGQINQPQH